Listed below are T cell receptor beta chains from one sample, sequenced in a study of T cells after yellow fever vaccination. TCRdb re-called the 5' RACE reads through MiXCR, storing one row per CDR3 protein. The sample lists 300,000 to 400,000 distinct CDR3 sequences; under 5% were seen once. The sample in question was PBMCs, obtained 5 days after the yellow fever booster vaccination. These receptors came from a man younger than 35 who received the YFV17D yellow fever vaccine. CDR3s include the opening cysteine and the closing phenylalanine or tryptophan. The D gene is left open where the match is weak. Part of the rows lack a size; the others show once, few, many or a class for expanded clones.

cdr3_aa: CASSAQGALDYGYTF; cdr3_nt: TGTGCCAGCAGCGCACAGGGAGCCCTCGACTATGGCTACACCTTC; v_call: TRBV5-6; j_call: TRBJ1-2; clone_size: few; d_call: -
cdr3_aa: CASSLARDRPYEQYF; cdr3_nt: TGTGCCAGCAGCTTAGCTAGAGACAGGCCCTACGAGCAGTACTTC; v_call: TRBV7-8; j_call: TRBJ2-7; clone_size: many; d_call: -
cdr3_aa: CASTAWDSSSYEQYF; cdr3_nt: TGTGCCAGCACCGCGTGGGACAGTAGCTCCTACGAGCAGTACTTC; v_call: TRBV6-5; j_call: TRBJ2-7; clone_size: many; d_call: TRBD1
cdr3_aa: CASSTAIGGYGYTF; cdr3_nt: TGTGCCAGCAGTACCGCCATAGGCGGCTATGGCTACACCTTC; v_call: TRBV6-2/TRBV6-3; j_call: TRBJ1-2; clone_size: -; d_call: -
cdr3_aa: CASSWGAGDTDTQYF; cdr3_nt: TGCGCCAGCAGCTGGGGAGCGGGCGACACAGATACGCAGTATTTT; v_call: TRBV5-1; j_call: TRBJ2-3; clone_size: -; d_call: -
cdr3_aa: CASSTVRDTYNEQFF; cdr3_nt: TGTGCCAGCAGCACCGTGAGGGACACCTACAATGAGCAGTTCTTC; v_call: TRBV12-3/TRBV12-4; j_call: TRBJ2-1; clone_size: few; d_call: -
cdr3_aa: CASSQSYSNQPQHF; cdr3_nt: TGTGCCAGCAGCCAAAGTTATAGCAATCAGCCCCAGCATTTT; v_call: TRBV14; j_call: TRBJ1-5; clone_size: many; d_call: -
cdr3_aa: CSVEDRGRAGGYTF; cdr3_nt: TGCAGCGTTGAAGACAGGGGGCGGGCCGGTGGCTACACCTTC; v_call: TRBV29-1; j_call: TRBJ1-2; clone_size: many; d_call: TRBD1
cdr3_aa: CSASGLPWNEQFF; cdr3_nt: TGCAGTGCTAGTGGTCTTCCATGGAATGAGCAGTTCTTC; v_call: TRBV20-1; j_call: TRBJ2-1; clone_size: -; d_call: -
cdr3_aa: CASNNANSYNEQFF; cdr3_nt: TGTGCCAGCAATAATGCCAACTCCTACAATGAGCAGTTCTTC; v_call: TRBV6-2/TRBV6-3; j_call: TRBJ2-1; clone_size: many; d_call: -
cdr3_aa: CASLKVPDDTQYF; cdr3_nt: TGTGCCAGCCTGAAGGTCCCCGACGATACGCAGTATTTT; v_call: TRBV7-2; j_call: TRBJ2-3; clone_size: few; d_call: -
cdr3_aa: CASSQDRGTQYF; cdr3_nt: TGTGCCAGCAGCCAAGATAGGGGGACCCAGTACTTC; v_call: TRBV14; j_call: TRBJ2-5; clone_size: -; d_call: -
cdr3_aa: CASSSGTALQETQYF; cdr3_nt: TGTGCCAGCAGCTCCGGGACAGCCCTACAAGAGACCCAGTACTTC; v_call: TRBV7-2; j_call: TRBJ2-5; clone_size: few; d_call: TRBD1
cdr3_aa: CASSFGAGGWETQYF; cdr3_nt: TGCGCCAGCAGCTTCGGAGCGGGGGGTTGGGAGACCCAGTACTTC; v_call: TRBV5-1; j_call: TRBJ2-5; clone_size: many; d_call: TRBD2
cdr3_aa: CSATTGTSEETQYF; cdr3_nt: TGCAGTGCTACAACCGGGACATCCGAAGAGACCCAGTACTTC; v_call: TRBV20-1; j_call: TRBJ2-5; clone_size: many; d_call: -
cdr3_aa: CSVELLGEGQGQPQHF; cdr3_nt: TGCAGCGTTGAACTACTAGGGGAAGGGCAGGGTCAGCCCCAGCATTTT; v_call: TRBV29-1; j_call: TRBJ1-5; clone_size: -; d_call: -
cdr3_aa: CASRQGLPNEQFF; cdr3_nt: TGTGCCTCCAGACAGGGGCTTCCCAATGAGCAGTTCTTC; v_call: TRBV7-6; j_call: TRBJ2-1; clone_size: many; d_call: TRBD1
cdr3_aa: CSARDRGPYGYTF; cdr3_nt: TGCAGTGCTAGAGACAGGGGGCCCTATGGCTACACCTTC; v_call: TRBV20-1; j_call: TRBJ1-2; clone_size: -; d_call: TRBD1
cdr3_aa: CSVDDRGHETQYF; cdr3_nt: TGCAGCGTTGACGACAGGGGGCATGAGACCCAGTACTTC; v_call: TRBV29-1; j_call: TRBJ2-5; clone_size: -; d_call: TRBD1
cdr3_aa: CASSFLAGGPSQYF; cdr3_nt: TGTGCCAGCAGCTTCCTAGCGGGGGGGCCTTCGCAGTATTTT; v_call: TRBV7-3; j_call: TRBJ2-3; clone_size: few; d_call: TRBD2
cdr3_aa: CASSSPGTGDEKLFF; cdr3_nt: TGTGCCAGCAGCTCCCCCGGGACAGGGGATGAAAAACTGTTTTTT; v_call: TRBV7-2; j_call: TRBJ1-4; clone_size: many; d_call: TRBD1
cdr3_aa: CSVLTPNTGELFF; cdr3_nt: TGCAGCGTCCTGACCCCGAACACCGGGGAGCTGTTTTTT; v_call: TRBV29-1; j_call: TRBJ2-2; clone_size: many; d_call: -
cdr3_aa: CASSWAAGANYGYTF; cdr3_nt: TGTGCCAGCAGTTGGGCGGCAGGGGCTAACTATGGCTACACCTTC; v_call: TRBV27; j_call: TRBJ1-2; clone_size: -; d_call: -
cdr3_aa: CSVTGGSDTQYF; cdr3_nt: TGCAGCGTAACAGGGGGTTCAGATACGCAGTATTTT; v_call: TRBV29-1; j_call: TRBJ2-3; clone_size: few; d_call: TRBD1
cdr3_aa: CASRPLAGAGTQYF; cdr3_nt: TGCGCCAGCAGACCACTAGCGGGGGCAGGGACCCAGTACTTC; v_call: TRBV5-1; j_call: TRBJ2-5; clone_size: many; d_call: TRBD2
cdr3_aa: CSAAAARSGGRGYTF; cdr3_nt: TGCAGTGCTGCCGCCGCCAGGAGTGGTGGTAGGGGCTACACCTTC; v_call: TRBV20-1; j_call: TRBJ1-2; clone_size: many; d_call: -
cdr3_aa: CSVVGLAKNIQYF; cdr3_nt: TGCAGCGTGGTCGGGCTGGCCAAAAACATTCAGTACTTC; v_call: TRBV29-1; j_call: TRBJ2-4; clone_size: many; d_call: -
cdr3_aa: CATSGGSYGYTF; cdr3_nt: TGTGCCACCAGCGGGGGTTCCTATGGCTACACCTTC; v_call: TRBV15; j_call: TRBJ1-2; clone_size: -; d_call: -
cdr3_aa: CASSGWDRGINQPQHF; cdr3_nt: TGTGCCAGTAGTGGATGGGACAGGGGAATCAATCAGCCCCAGCATTTT; v_call: TRBV19; j_call: TRBJ1-5; clone_size: -; d_call: TRBD1
cdr3_aa: CASSLGIRNTEAFF; cdr3_nt: TGTGCCAGCAGCTTAGGCATAAGGAACACTGAAGCTTTCTTT; v_call: TRBV7-8; j_call: TRBJ1-1; clone_size: many; d_call: -
cdr3_aa: CASSFWQGNSPLHF; cdr3_nt: TGTGCCAGCAGCTTTTGGCAGGGCAATTCACCCCTCCACTTT; v_call: TRBV5-6; j_call: TRBJ1-6; clone_size: few; d_call: -
cdr3_aa: CASSQDWEAGGPETQYF; cdr3_nt: TGCGCCAGCAGCCAAGATTGGGAAGCGGGGGGGCCAGAGACCCAGTACTTC; v_call: TRBV4-3; j_call: TRBJ2-5; clone_size: many; d_call: TRBD2
cdr3_aa: CASLPWGVEETQYF; cdr3_nt: TGTGCCAGCCTCCCCTGGGGGGTGGAAGAGACCCAGTACTTC; v_call: TRBV12-3/TRBV12-4; j_call: TRBJ2-5; clone_size: -; d_call: -
cdr3_aa: CASSLQPGLAGGNIQYF; cdr3_nt: TGTGCCAGCAGCCTACAACCGGGACTAGCGGGAGGAAACATTCAGTACTTC; v_call: TRBV5-4; j_call: TRBJ2-4; clone_size: -; d_call: TRBD2
cdr3_aa: CASSYLLVSPDNYGYTF; cdr3_nt: TGTGCCAGCAGTTACCTTCTGGTCTCCCCCGATAACTATGGCTACACCTTC; v_call: TRBV6-6; j_call: TRBJ1-2; clone_size: -; d_call: -
cdr3_aa: CASSLALPGQGPSNEKLFF; cdr3_nt: TGTGCCAGCAGCTTAGCGCTGCCGGGACAGGGGCCCAGTAATGAAAAACTGTTTTTT; v_call: TRBV7-9; j_call: TRBJ1-4; clone_size: few; d_call: TRBD1
cdr3_aa: CASSPYRVSTDTQYF; cdr3_nt: TGTGCCAGCAGTCCTTATAGAGTCAGCACAGATACGCAGTATTTT; v_call: TRBV12-3/TRBV12-4; j_call: TRBJ2-3; clone_size: few; d_call: -
cdr3_aa: CSARGLATDTQYF; cdr3_nt: TGCAGTGCTAGAGGACTAGCTACAGATACGCAGTATTTT; v_call: TRBV20-1; j_call: TRBJ2-3; clone_size: -; d_call: TRBD2
cdr3_aa: CASVIGAGTDTQYF; cdr3_nt: TGTGCCAGCGTCATCGGGGCTGGCACAGATACGCAGTATTTT; v_call: TRBV7-8; j_call: TRBJ2-3; clone_size: -; d_call: -
cdr3_aa: CASSRVVAEAFF; cdr3_nt: TGTGCCAGCAGTCGTGTGGTGGCCGAAGCTTTCTTT; v_call: TRBV7-9; j_call: TRBJ1-1; clone_size: many; d_call: -
cdr3_aa: CASGRGAETQYF; cdr3_nt: TGTGCCAGCGGGCGGGGGGCCGAGACCCAGTACTTC; v_call: TRBV3-1; j_call: TRBJ2-5; clone_size: many; d_call: TRBD2
cdr3_aa: CASSLFPGLNTEAFF; cdr3_nt: TGTGCCAGCAGCTTGTTCCCAGGGCTGAACACTGAAGCTTTCTTT; v_call: TRBV5-6; j_call: TRBJ1-1; clone_size: many; d_call: -
cdr3_aa: CASSLGTASSYNEQFF; cdr3_nt: TGTGCCAGCAGCTTAGGGACCGCGAGCTCCTACAATGAGCAGTTCTTC; v_call: TRBV7-2; j_call: TRBJ2-1; clone_size: -; d_call: -
cdr3_aa: CASSLASGRASSEQYF; cdr3_nt: TGTGCCAGCAGCTTAGCTTCAGGGAGGGCGTCGAGTGAGCAGTACTTC; v_call: TRBV7-9; j_call: TRBJ2-7; clone_size: few; d_call: TRBD2
cdr3_aa: CASSSRTGRGPGTQYF; cdr3_nt: TGTGCCAGCAGCTCCCGGACAGGGAGAGGTCCGGGGACCCAGTACTTC; v_call: TRBV7-2; j_call: TRBJ2-5; clone_size: many; d_call: TRBD1
cdr3_aa: CASSRLGLAQETQYF; cdr3_nt: TGCGCCAGCAGCCGTTTGGGGCTAGCGCAAGAGACCCAGTACTTC; v_call: TRBV4-1; j_call: TRBJ2-5; clone_size: many; d_call: -
cdr3_aa: CASSAGDSPLHF; cdr3_nt: TGTGCCAGCAGCGCGGGAGATTCACCCCTCCACTTT; v_call: TRBV9; j_call: TRBJ1-6; clone_size: few; d_call: -
cdr3_aa: CASSLEKWESPVTEAFF; cdr3_nt: TGTGCCAGCAGCTTAGAAAAGTGGGAATCTCCCGTAACTGAAGCTTTCTTT; v_call: TRBV7-2; j_call: TRBJ1-1; clone_size: many; d_call: -
cdr3_aa: CATSRDPGTEQYF; cdr3_nt: TGTGCCACCAGCAGAGATCCGGGGACCGAGCAGTACTTC; v_call: TRBV15; j_call: TRBJ2-7; clone_size: many; d_call: -
cdr3_aa: CASSPVQGGGAPGTGELFF; cdr3_nt: TGCGCCAGCAGCCCCGTCCAGGGGGGAGGGGCCCCCGGCACCGGGGAGCTGTTTTTT; v_call: TRBV4-3; j_call: TRBJ2-2; clone_size: few; d_call: -
cdr3_aa: CASSPTGNQETQYF; cdr3_nt: TGTGCCAGCTCACCAACCGGGAACCAAGAGACCCAGTACTTC; v_call: TRBV18; j_call: TRBJ2-5; clone_size: -; d_call: -
cdr3_aa: CASSSTGGVYTGELFF; cdr3_nt: TGTGCCAGTAGTTCGACAGGGGGCGTCTACACCGGGGAGCTGTTTTTT; v_call: TRBV19; j_call: TRBJ2-2; clone_size: -; d_call: TRBD1
cdr3_aa: CASSLGYSTEAFF; cdr3_nt: TGTGCCAGCAGTTTGGGGTATAGCACTGAAGCTTTCTTT; v_call: TRBV12-3/TRBV12-4; j_call: TRBJ1-1; clone_size: few; d_call: -
cdr3_aa: CASSLGLGLRTEAFF; cdr3_nt: TGTGCCAGCAGCTTGGGGTTGGGGCTAAGGACTGAAGCTTTCTTT; v_call: TRBV5-4; j_call: TRBJ1-1; clone_size: -; d_call: -
cdr3_aa: CASSLAARSGYTF; cdr3_nt: TGCGCCAGCAGCTTGGCGGCCAGGTCTGGCTACACCTTC; v_call: TRBV5-1; j_call: TRBJ1-2; clone_size: -; d_call: -